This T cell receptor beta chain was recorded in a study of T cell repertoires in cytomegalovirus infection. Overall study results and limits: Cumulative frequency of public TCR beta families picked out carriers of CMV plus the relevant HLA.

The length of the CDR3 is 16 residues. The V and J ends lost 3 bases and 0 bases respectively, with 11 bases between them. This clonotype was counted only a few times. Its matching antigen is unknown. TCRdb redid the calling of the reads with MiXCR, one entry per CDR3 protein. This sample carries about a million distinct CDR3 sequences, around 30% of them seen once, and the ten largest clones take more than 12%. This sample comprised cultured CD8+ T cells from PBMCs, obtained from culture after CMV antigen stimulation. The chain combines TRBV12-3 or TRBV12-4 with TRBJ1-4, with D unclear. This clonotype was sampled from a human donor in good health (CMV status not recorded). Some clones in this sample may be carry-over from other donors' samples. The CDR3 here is CASSFGTASTNEKLFF. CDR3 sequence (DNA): TGTGCCAGCAGTTTCGGAACAGCTTCAACTAATGAAAAACTGTTTTTT.